This note documents a single T cell receptor beta chain sequence. This record belongs to a study of blood T cell repertoires in COVID-19. Across the whole study: COVID-19 samples collected from the United States, Italy and Spain covered acute and convalescent phases. In each case, the material was cDNA or gDNA derived from T cells, B-cell-depleted T cells, or PBMCs.

As handled by the study authors: Amplification of reference gene primers provided the estimated nucleated cell counts. Method: immunoSEQ multiplex PCR; TCRdb's copy keeps in-frame clones and lacks some. V, J and clone size derive from that table, while D and trimming were established from the DNA sequence. The table includes some 490,000 clones, roughly 88% detected once. The ends were cut back, 3 bases at V and 1 base at J, with 6 bases in the middle. There are 13 residues in the CDR3. From germline, CDR1 is LGHNA and CDR2 YSLEER. The V gene is TRBV4-3, the J gene TRBJ1-1, with D possibly being TRBD1 (5 bases). The origin of this receptor is a human donor in a cohort sampled during active COVID-19. Specimen: peripheral blood. The CDR3 DNA follows: TGCGCCAGCAGCCATGACAGGAACACTGAAGCTTTCTTT. This sequence encodes CASSHDRNTEAFF.